Listed here are 30 T cell receptor beta chains from one sample, sequenced in a study of control samples from healthy donors and cancer patients. TCRdb's copy holds only in-frame clones and misses some; the assay was immunoSEQ multiplex PCR. The sample lists about 34,000 clones; about 85% were seen once. The sequencing sample was made of PBMCs. These receptors all stem from a middle-aged woman with lung cancer.

The chain joins TRBV14 to TRBJ1-5; D is uncertain. Trimming took 1 base from V and 2 from J, leaving 0 bases between them. This CDR3 is built from 12 residues. CDR1 SGHDN and CDR2 FVKESK come from the germline V gene. CDR3 region: CASSQGNQPQHF. In nucleotides, the CDR3 is TGTGCCAGCAGCCAAGGCAATCAGCCCCAGCATTTT.

The gene calls are TRBV6-5 and TRBJ1-2, with D unresolved. Germline V lookup: CDR1 MNHEY, CDR2 SVGAGI. This CDR3 is 12 amino acids long. Trimming took 8 bases from V and 8 from J, leaving 15 bases between them. DNA of the CDR3: TGTGCCAGCTGCTCAGTAGGTGGAGGCTACACCTTC. Amino acid sequence: CASCSVGGGYTF.

Of note for this clone: The same CDR3 can be traced to other DNA sequences in this sample. This chain joins TRBV5-1 and TRBJ2-1; D might be TRBD1 or TRBD2, each matching 5 bases. V was cut by 0 bases and J by 0 bases, with 7 bases left in between. Germline-derived CDR1 and CDR2 are SGHRS and YFSETQ. CDR3 length equals 15 residues. DNA for the CDR3: TGCGCCAGCAGCTTGGGGGGGAGCTCCTACAATGAGCAGTTCTTC. Translated: CASSLGGSSYNEQFF.

V usage is TRBV5-1 and J usage is TRBJ2-3; D remains unclear. The germline V and J ends were trimmed by 0 bases and 8 bases, with 16 bases remaining between them. Germline V gene data show CDR1 as SGHRS and CDR2 as YFSETQ. The CDR3 loop spans 15 amino acids. The CDR3 sequence is CASSLALGSAGTQYF. As DNA, the CDR3 is TGCGCCAGCAGCTTGGCGCTGGGGTCGGCTGGTACGCAGTATTTT. Variable domain in full (rest from reference TRBV5-1 and TRBJ2-3): KAGVTQTPRYLIKTRGQQVTLSCSPISGHRSVSWYQQTPGQGLQFLFEYFSETQRNKGNFPGRFSGRQFSNSRSEMNVSTLELGDSALYLCASSLALGSAGTQYFGPGTRLTVL.

The J gene is TRBJ2-5, the V gene TRBV5-1, with 7 bases identical to TRBD2. This CDR3 comprises 13 residues. Germline lookup yields CDR1 SGHRS and CDR2 YFSETQ. After removal of 2 bases from V and 3 bases from J, the junction contained 1 base not matched to a gene. The CDR3 spells CASSLSGEETQYF. The DNA of the CDR3 is TGCGCCAGCAGCTTAAGCGGGGAAGAGACCCAGTACTTC.

The rearrangement joins TRBV12-3 or TRBV12-4 to TRBJ2-7; D may be TRBD1 or TRBD2 (6 bases each). Trimming took 6 bases from V and 6 from J, leaving 15 bases between them. This CDR3 is built from 13 residues. CDR3 protein: CASRRGPVGEQYF. For the CDR3, the DNA is TGTGCCAGCAGACGGGGGCCGGTGGGCGAGCAGTACTTC.

The chain employs TRBV7-2 and TRBJ1-5; a possible D gene is TRBD1 (6 bases). V was clipped by 1 base and J by 0 bases, with 13 bases between them. CDR3 length: 17 residues. Per the germline V gene, CDR1 is SGHTA and CDR2 is FQGNSA. CDR3 sequence: CASSLGGHLYSNQPQHF. CDR3 nucleotide sequence: TGTGCCAGCAGCTTAGGGGGACACCTTTATAGCAATCAGCCCCAGCATTTT.

The chain is built from TRBV6-2 or TRBV6-3 and TRBJ2-2; D gene unclear. V lost 2 bases, J lost 9 bases, and 7 bases lay in between. Germline-derived CDR1 and CDR2 are MNHEY and SVGEGT. The CDR3 is 12 amino acids. The CDR3 loop reads CASSYAIRELFF. The CDR3 region has the DNA TGTGCCAGCAGTTACGCCATAAGGGAGCTGTTTTTT.

CDR3 loop: CASSQVQGEGQFF. The CDR3 DNA reads TGTGCCAGCAGCCAAGTGCAGGGAGAGGGGCAGTTCTTC. The chain uses TRBV3-1 (or the pseudogene TRBV3-2) and TRBJ2-1; either TRBD1 or TRBD2 may fit D (5 bases each). The CDR3 has 13 amino acids. The V gene's germline CDR1 is LGHDT and CDR2 YNNKEL (reference sequence). V was trimmed by 1 base and J by 12 bases, leaving 13 bases between them.

This clone was seen a single time. This chain uses TRBV12-3 or TRBV12-4 with TRBJ1-5; TRBD1 matches at 7 bases. V was pared by 7 bases and J by 4 bases, with 1 base of the junction left unmatched. This CDR3 has 12 amino acids. CDR3 nucleotide sequence: TGTGCCAGCAAGACAGGGAATCAGCCCCAGCATTTT. It specifies CASKTGNQPQHF.

This chain links TRBV11-2 with TRBJ2-3, with D maybe TRBD2 (6 bases). V was cut by 4 bases and J by 4 bases, with 9 bases left in between. This CDR3 comprises 13 residues. The germline CDR1 and CDR2 sequences are SGHAT and FQNNGV. The CDR3 DNA reads as TGTGCCAGCAGCTCCAGACTAGCAGATACGCAGTATTTT. This encodes CASSSRLADTQYF.

J is TRBJ1-2 and V is TRBV21-1. TRBV21-1 is marked as a pseudogene. This CDR3 region has 12 residues. DNA of the CDR3: TGTGCCAGCAGCTCCGGGTTATATGGCTACACCTTC. Protein product: CASSSGLYGYTF.

CDR3 nucleotides: TGCAGTGCTACTTTATACAATGAGCAGTTCTTC. Translated: CSATLYNEQFF. The chain uses TRBV20-1 and TRBJ2-1; D not resolved. Trimming took off 4 bases at V and 4 bases at J, with 5 bases between the two ends. The CDR3 is made up of 11 amino acids. CDR1 is DFQATT and CDR2 is SNEGSKA in the germline V gene (reference sequence).

The chain combines TRBV30 with TRBJ1-5, with D perhaps matching TRBD1 (5 bases). Germline V gene lookup returns CDR1 GTSNPN and CDR2 SVGIG (reference sequence). CDR3 length equals 14 residues. V lost 5 bases to trimming and J lost 2 bases, with 13 bases between them. As DNA, the CDR3 is TGTGCCTGGTCCGGCCTGGGGCGCAATCAGCCCCAGCATTTT. Translation gives CAWSGLGRNQPQHF.

CDR3 coding DNA: TGTGCCAGCAGCGTGACAGGGCTTAAAAACATTCAGTACTTC. It translates to CASSVTGLKNIQYF. V usage is TRBV28 and J usage is TRBJ2-4; TRBD1 aligns across 7 bases. Trimming cost V 6 bases and J 4 bases; bases outside gene matches: 6. The germline V gene has CDR1 MDHEN and CDR2 SYDVKM. The CDR3 has 14 amino acids. Based on the CDR3 plus reference TRBV28 and TRBJ2-4, the full variable domain is DVKVTQSSRYLVKRTGEKVFLECVQDMDHENMFWYRQDPGLGLRLIYFSYDVKMKEKGDIPEGYSVSREKKERFSLILESASTNQTSMYLCASSVTGLKNIQYFGAGTRLSVL.

This chain joins TRBV11-2 and TRBJ1-1; 7 bases match TRBD1. The trim removed 5 bases at V and 0 bases at J, leaving 6 bases unmatched. Germline values: CDR1 SGHAT, CDR2 FQNNGV. The CDR3 contains 15 residues. CDR3 DNA: TGTGCCAGCAGCCCTAGGGACAGAATGAACACTGAAGCTTTCTTT. It encodes CASSPRDRMNTEAFF. The full variable domain, completed using reference TRBV11-2 and TRBJ1-1, is EAGVAQSPRYKIIEKRQSVAFWCNPISGHATLYWYQQILGQGPKLLIQFQNNGVVDDSQLPKDRFSAERLKGVDSTLKIQPAKLEDSAVYLCASSPRDRMNTEAFFGQGTRLTVV.

The rearrangement joins TRBV5-1 to TRBJ1-1; 10 bases map to TRBD1. The V gene's germline CDR1 is SGHRS and CDR2 YFSETQ. CDR3 size: 14 residues. V lost 5 bases to trimming and J lost 3 bases; unmatched junction nucleotides: 4. The CDR3, as DNA: TGCGCCAGCAGGACAGGGGGCGCTGACACTGAAGCTTTCTTT. Protein sequence: CASRTGGADTEAFF. The whole variable domain, filled in from reference TRBV5-1 and TRBJ1-1, reads KAGVTQTPRYLIKTRGQQVTLSCSPISGHRSVSWYQQTPGQGLQFLFEYFSETQRNKGNFPGRFSGRQFSNSRSEMNVSTLELGDSALYLCASRTGGADTEAFFGQGTRLTVV.

This clone was seen only a few times. J is TRBJ2-6 and V is TRBV11-1, with D perhaps being TRBD1 or TRBD2 (5 bases each). V was clipped by 0 bases and J by 0 bases, with 9 bases between them. The CDR3 runs 17 residues. From germline, CDR1 is SGHAT and CDR2 FQDESV (reference sequence). The CDR3 DNA sequence: TGTGCCAGCAGCTTAGCACGGGGCGACTCTGGGGCCAACGTCCTGACTTTC. Translation: CASSLARGDSGANVLTF.

This clone was seen a few times. The gene calls are TRBV7-2 and TRBJ1-5, with TRBD1 matching over 9 bases. The CDR3 is 15 amino acids. CDR1 is SGHTA, CDR2 FQGNSA, per germline. Trimming at V came to 1 base and at J to 6 bases, leaving 4 bases not matched to a gene. The CDR3 DNA follows: TGTGCCAGCAGCTTAGGGTTGGGACAGGGTCAGCCCCAGCATTTT. Residues: CASSLGLGQGQPQHF.

This clone was detected only a few times. This chain connects TRBV29-1 to TRBJ2-3; possibly TRBD1 for D (5 bases). V was pared by 6 bases and J by 2 bases, with 12 bases between. Germline values: CDR1 SQVTM, CDR2 ANQGSEA. The CDR3 runs to 13 residues. The CDR3 bases are TGCAGCGTGATCGACAGCAACACAGATACGCAGTATTTT. It specifies CSVIDSNTDTQYF.

The rearrangement uses TRBV10-3 and TRBJ1-1, with unresolved D. Germline V gives CDR1 ENHRY, CDR2 SYGVKD. The CDR3 contains 13 residues. The V end lost 6 bases, the J end lost 0 bases, and 8 bases lay between the germline ends. The CDR3 sequence is CAIRTEMNTEAFF. CDR3 nucleotides: TGTGCCATCAGGACGGAGATGAACACTGAAGCTTTCTTT.

This chain connects TRBV2 to TRBJ1-2; no firm D call. CDR1 is SNHLY and CDR2 is FYNNEI in the germline V gene. The germline V and J ends were trimmed by 6 bases and 0 bases, with 11 bases remaining between them. CDR3 length equals 14 residues. The chain's CDR3 is CASSLGLSNYGYTF. CDR3 nucleotide sequence: TGTGCCAGCAGCCTCGGACTCTCTAACTATGGCTACACCTTC.

In this sample, this clone turned up once. V usage is TRBV19 and J usage is TRBJ1-6, with unresolved D. Looked up from germline, CDR1 is LNHDA and CDR2 is SQIVND (reference sequence). Trimming pared 1 base from V and 8 bases from J, leaving 15 bases between. This CDR3 region has 16 residues. CDR3 sequence: CASSIGGRPAYSPLHF. The CDR3 nucleotides are TGTGCCAGTAGTATAGGTGGCCGGCCTGCTTATTCACCCCTCCACTTT.

This chain links TRBV19 with TRBJ1-2; maybe TRBD1 (6 bases). V lost 4 bases to trimming and J lost 6 bases, with 15 bases between them. The V gene's germline CDR1 is LNHDA and CDR2 SQIVND (reference sequence). The CDR3 contains 14 residues. The chain's CDR3 is CASSKGTFSDGYTF. The CDR3 DNA is TGTGCCAGTAGTAAAGGGACATTTTCGGATGGCTACACCTTC.

This rearrangement joins TRBV29-1 to TRBJ1-3; D uncertain. Germline V lookup: CDR1 SQVTM, CDR2 ANQGSEA. The V end lost 0 bases, the J end lost 0 bases, and 9 bases lay between the germline ends. This CDR3 is 15 amino acids long. The CDR3 region is CSVEDLGFSGNTIYF. In DNA, the CDR3 is TGCAGCGTTGAAGATTTGGGCTTCTCTGGAAACACCATATATTTT.

This clone came up once. V usage is TRBV5-1 and J usage is TRBJ2-3; tentative D call: TRBD1 (6 bases). There are 16 residues in the CDR3. Germline loops: CDR1 SGHRS, CDR2 YFSETQ. Trimming cost V 4 bases and J 2 bases, with 17 bases left between them. DNA for the CDR3: TGCGCCAGCAGCCCGACCTCTGGGGGCCCCACAGATACGCAGTATTTT. Its translation is CASSPTSGGPTDTQYF.

This rearrangement joins TRBV28 to TRBJ2-7; D may be TRBD2 (6 bases). V was trimmed by 7 bases and J by 2 bases, leaving 15 bases between them. CDR1 MDHEN and CDR2 SYDVKM come from the germline V gene. CDR3 length equals 14 residues. The CDR3 here is CASTTRTGAYEQYF. The CDR3 DNA sequence: TGTGCCAGCACCACTAGGACGGGAGCCTACGAGCAGTACTTC. The full variable domain, with the rest looked up from reference TRBV28 and TRBJ2-7, is DVKVTQSSRYLVKRTGEKVFLECVQDMDHENMFWYRQDPGLGLRLIYFSYDVKMKEKGDIPEGYSVSREKKERFSLILESASTNQTSMYLCASTTRTGAYEQYFGPGTRLTVT.

The chain has TRBV12-3 or TRBV12-4 and TRBJ1-1; D remains unclear. The CDR3 loop spans 13 amino acids. Trimming stripped 7 bases from V and 5 bases from J, with 14 bases between. The CDR3 here is CASTISPGTEAFF. Written as DNA, the CDR3 is TGTGCCAGCACCATAAGTCCCGGGACTGAAGCTTTCTTT.

This chain joins TRBV3-1 (or the pseudogene TRBV3-2) and TRBJ2-1, with unresolved D. Germline V CDR1 and CDR2: LGHDT, YNNKEL (reference sequence). V was clipped by 0 bases and J by 3 bases, with 6 bases between them. This CDR3 spans 14 amino acids. In DNA form, the CDR3 reads TGTGCCAGCAGCCAAGATTGGGGCTACAATGAGCAGTTCTTC. Translating gives CASSQDWGYNEQFF.

This chain uses TRBV27 with TRBJ2-5, with TRBD1 matching over 7 bases. V was clipped by 3 bases and J by 2 bases; unmatched bases: 6. Per the germline V gene, CDR1 is MNHEY and CDR2 is SMNVEV (reference sequence). The CDR3 is 15 amino acids. The CDR3 DNA is TGTGCCAGCAGTTTCCACGACAGGGCTCAAGAGACCCAGTACTTC. Its protein is CASSFHDRAQETQYF.